This T cell receptor (beta chain) is drawn from a study of T cell changes during pregnancy in multiple sclerosis. Repertoires were generated with immunoSEQ multiplex PCR, while TCRdb's copy carries only in-frame clones and drops some. The table shows tens of thousands of clones, with around 92% occurring only once. This CDR3 comprises 15 residues. In germline, CDR1 is MNHNY, CDR2 SVGAGI (reference sequence). J gave up 6 bases and V 5 bases, and 10 bases lay outside the gene matches. Specimen: peripheral blood, collected after pregnancy. This sequence originates from a female donor in good health, enrolled as a control in a pregnancy study. The rearrangement uses TRBV6-6 and TRBJ2-5; 9 bases are a match to TRBD1. This chain's CDR3 is CASSRNTGGAQTQYF. CDR3 DNA sequence: TGTGCCAGCAGTAGAAACACAGGGGGCGCTCAGACCCAGTACTTC.